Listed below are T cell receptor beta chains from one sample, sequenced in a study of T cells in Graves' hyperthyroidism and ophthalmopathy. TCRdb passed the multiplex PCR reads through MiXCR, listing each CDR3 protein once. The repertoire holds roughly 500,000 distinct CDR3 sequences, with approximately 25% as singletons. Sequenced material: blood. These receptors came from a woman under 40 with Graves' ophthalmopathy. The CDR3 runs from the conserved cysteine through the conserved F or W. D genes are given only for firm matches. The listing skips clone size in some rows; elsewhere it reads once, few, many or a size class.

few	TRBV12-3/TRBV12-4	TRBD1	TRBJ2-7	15	TGTGCCAGCAGTTTCTTGGGACAGGGGGCGGGCGAGCAGTACTTC	CASSFLGQGAGEQYF
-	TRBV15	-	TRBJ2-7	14	TGTGCCACCAGCACCGGGACACCACCCTACGAGCAGTACTTC	CATSTGTPPYEQYF
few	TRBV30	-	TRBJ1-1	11	TGTGCCTGGAGGAGGGAGACTGAAGCTTTCTTT	CAWRRETEAFF
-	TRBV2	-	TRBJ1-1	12	TGTGCCAGCGCAGTCCCGAACACTGAAGCTTTCTTT	CASAVPNTEAFF
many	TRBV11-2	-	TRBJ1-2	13	TGTGCCAGCAGCTTAGAGGGGAGGGGAGGCTACACCTTC	CASSLEGRGGYTF
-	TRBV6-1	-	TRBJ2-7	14	TGTGCCAGCAGCCGAACGGGCACCCCCAACGAGCAGTACTTC	CASSRTGTPNEQYF
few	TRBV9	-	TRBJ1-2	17	TGTGCCAGCAGCGTAAGGCCCTTTTGGGCGTCTCGCTATGGCTACACCTTC	CASSVRPFWASRYGYTF
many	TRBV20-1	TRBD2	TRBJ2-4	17	TGCAGTTCCACCCCTAGGGGAGCGGGGTTGGGCAAAAACATTCAGTACTTC	CSSTPRGAGLGKNIQYF
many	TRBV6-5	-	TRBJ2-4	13	TGTGCCAGCACCTCGGGACCCAAAAACATTCAGTACTTC	CASTSGPKNIQYF
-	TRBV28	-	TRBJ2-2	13	TGTGCCAGCAGTACCCACCAGGACGGGGAGCTGTTTTTT	CASSTHQDGELFF
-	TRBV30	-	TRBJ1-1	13	TGTGCCTGGAGTAACCGGGACCCCAGGGAAGCTTTCTTT	CAWSNRDPREAFF
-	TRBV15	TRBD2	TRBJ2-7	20	TGTGCCACCAGCAGAGGACCTTCGCAGGGGGAAGAAGCGGGAGGTTACGAGCAGTACTTC	CATSRGPSQGEEAGGYEQYF
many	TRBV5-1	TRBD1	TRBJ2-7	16	TGCGCCAGCAGCTTCCGGATCGGGACAGGGTCCTACGAGCAGTACTTC	CASSFRIGTGSYEQYF
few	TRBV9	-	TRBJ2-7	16	TGTGCCAGCAGCCCGCGCGGGGCCGGCCAGAACTACGAGCAGTACTTC	CASSPRGAGQNYEQYF
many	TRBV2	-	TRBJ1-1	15	TGTGCCAGCGTCAGGGATGAAGGGTTGGACACTGAAGCTTTCTTT	CASVRDEGLDTEAFF
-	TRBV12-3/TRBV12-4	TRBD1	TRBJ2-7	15	TGTGCCAGCAGAACCTCCGGGACAGGGGGCTACGAGCAGTACTTC	CASRTSGTGGYEQYF
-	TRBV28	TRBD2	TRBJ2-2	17	TGTGCCAGCAGGTCACTAGCGGGGGGGCCGAGCACCGGGGAGCTGTTTTTT	CASRSLAGGPSTGELFF
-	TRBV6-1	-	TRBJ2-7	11	TGTGCCAGCAGCGATCCCCAGGGGACGTACTTC	CASSDPQGTYF
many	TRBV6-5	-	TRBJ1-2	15	TGTGCCAGCAGTTACTCGATCCAGACCCGCTATGGCTACACCTTC	CASSYSIQTRYGYTF
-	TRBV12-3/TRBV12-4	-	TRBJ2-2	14	TGTGCCAGCAGTCCCCCGCTGTTTACCGGGGAGCTGTTTTTT	CASSPPLFTGELFF
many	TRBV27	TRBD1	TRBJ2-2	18	TGTGCCAGCAGTTTAAGGGGTCTAGGGACAGGGGAAGCCGGGGAGCTGTTTTTT	CASSLRGLGTGEAGELFF
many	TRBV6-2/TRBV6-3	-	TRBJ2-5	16	TGTGCCAGCAGAGAGACCCTAGGCTCTTTTAGGGTGACCCAGTACTTC	CASRETLGSFRVTQYF
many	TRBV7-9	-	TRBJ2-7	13	TGTGCCAGCAGCCCGGGACGAGTTTACGAGCAGTACTTC	CASSPGRVYEQYF
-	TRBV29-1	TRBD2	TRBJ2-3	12	TGCAGCGTTCGGGGGGGCACAGATACGCAGTATTTT	CSVRGGTDTQYF
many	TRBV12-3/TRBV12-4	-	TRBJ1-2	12	TGTGCCAGCGCGGGATCTGACTATGGCTACACCTTC	CASAGSDYGYTF
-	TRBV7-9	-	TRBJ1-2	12	TGTGCCAGCAGCTTACATGGCTATGGCTACACCTTC	CASSLHGYGYTF
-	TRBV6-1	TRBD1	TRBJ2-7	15	TGTGCCAGCAGCCCCGGGACAGCCCGGGATTACGAGCAGTACTTC	CASSPGTARDYEQYF
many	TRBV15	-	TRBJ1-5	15	TGTGCCACCAGCAGAGCGAGGGAGGAAAGTCAGCCCCAGCATTTT	CATSRAREESQPQHF
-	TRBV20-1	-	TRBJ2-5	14	TGCAGTGCTAGAGGGAACCAGCGCCAAGAGACCCAGTACTTC	CSARGNQRQETQYF
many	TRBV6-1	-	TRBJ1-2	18	TGTGCCAGCAGTGATTGGCCGATCTTACCAAGGGACAACTATGGCTACACCTTC	CASSDWPILPRDNYGYTF
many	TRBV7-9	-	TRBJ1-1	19	TGTGCCAGCAGTCGGAACCTGCTGGGGGCGGTGGGAACGGTCACTGAAGCTTTCTTT	CASSRNLLGAVGTVTEAFF
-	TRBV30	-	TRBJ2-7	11	TGTGCCTGGAGGGACAAGGCCGTGCAGTACTTC	CAWRDKAVQYF
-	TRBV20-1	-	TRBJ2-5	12	TGCAGTGCTACCAGGGGCCAAGAGACCCAGTACTTC	CSATRGQETQYF
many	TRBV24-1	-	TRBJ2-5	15	TGTGCCACCAGTGATTTTACCGGGAGTCAAGAGACCCAGTACTTC	CATSDFTGSQETQYF
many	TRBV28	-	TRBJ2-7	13	TGTGCCAGCACCTTGACGGACTCCTACGAGCAGTACTTC	CASTLTDSYEQYF
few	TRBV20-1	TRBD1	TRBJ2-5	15	TGCAGTGCTAAGCCGGGACAGGGCGGTCACGAGACCCAGTACTTC	CSAKPGQGGHETQYF
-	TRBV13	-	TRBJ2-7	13	TGTGCCAGCAGCGCCGGGACTCGGCACGAGCAGTACTTC	CASSAGTRHEQYF
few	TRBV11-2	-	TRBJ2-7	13	TGTGCCAGCAGCCCCTACAGAACCTACGAGCAGTACTTC	CASSPYRTYEQYF
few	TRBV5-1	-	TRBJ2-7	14	TGCGCCACCAGCCCGGGACTCCCGACCTACGAGCAGTACTTC	CATSPGLPTYEQYF
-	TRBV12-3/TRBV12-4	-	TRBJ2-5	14	TGTGCCAGCAGTCGGGATCTCGGGCAAGAGACCCAGTACTTC	CASSRDLGQETQYF
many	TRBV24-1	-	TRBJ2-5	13	TGTGCCACCAGACCCTCGGGCGAAGAGACCCAGTACTTC	CATRPSGEETQYF